This TCR beta chain was sequenced in a study of blood T cell repertoires in COVID-19. The overall study: Sources were T cells, B-cell-depleted T cells, or PBMCs; the material itself was cDNA or gDNA.

The V gene's germline CDR1 is ENHRY and CDR2 SYGVKD. CDR3 length equals 15 residues. V gave up 4 bases and J gave up 8 bases, with 18 bases separating them. Profiling relied on immunoSEQ multiplex PCR, and the TCRdb table lists in-frame clones only, not all of them. This sample carries approximately 110,000 clones, 85% of them seen once, and the ten largest clones take approximately 13%. This chain connects TRBV10-3 to TRBJ1-3; possible D gene TRBD1, 6 bases. Sequenced material: peripheral blood. The TCR comes from a human donor in a cohort sampled during active COVID-19. The CDR3 bases are TGTGCCATCAGTGGAGGGGGATATTCCTGGGACACCATATATTTT. Translating gives CAISGGGYSWDTIYF.